These 8 T cell receptor beta chains originate from one sample sequenced in a study of patients and donors after allogeneic stem cell transplantation. TCRdb reanalysed the RT-PCR reads using MiXCR and keeps one entry per CDR3 protein. The sample includes over 150,000 distinct CDR3 sequences, about 40% seen only once; the top ten take approximately 32%. Sequenced sample: blood, either unsorted or a sorted T cell fraction (not recorded which). The receptors derive from a human donor who was either an allogeneic HSCT recipient or a stem cell or donor lymphocyte infusion donor (not recorded which). It is not recorded whose cells these are; they may come from a transplant donor.

The V and J genes are TRBV4-3 and TRBJ1-1; D not resolved. V gave up 4 bases and J gave up 2 bases, with 11 bases separating them. This CDR3 is built from 14 residues. CDR1 and CDR2 from the germline V gene are LGHNA and YSLEER. The CDR3: CASSLGEFNTEAFF. The CDR3 DNA sequence: TGCGCCAGCAGCCTTGGGGAATTTAACACTGAAGCTTTCTTT.

This clonotype has a handful of counts. The gene calls are TRBV25-1 and TRBJ2-1; tentative D call: TRBD2 (5 bases). Trimming pared 9 bases from V and 7 bases from J, leaving 13 bases between. Germline assignment: CDR1 MGHDK and CDR2 SYGVNS. This CDR3 is built from 12 residues. The CDR3 bases are TGTGCCAGACTTCGAACTAGAAATGAGCAGTTCTTC. It translates to CARLRTRNEQFF.

This clonotype was found a few times. The V gene is TRBV13, the J gene TRBJ1-6; D is unresolved. V dropped 3 bases and J dropped 9 bases, with 15 bases sitting between them. Per the germline V gene, CDR1 is PRHDT and CDR2 is FYEKMQ (reference sequence). The CDR3 extends over 15 amino acids. The CDR3 loop is CASSLQSKSSSPLHF. DNA of the CDR3: TGTGCCAGCAGCTTGCAGTCCAAGTCGAGTTCACCCCTCCACTTT. Complete variable domain (other parts from reference TRBV13 and TRBJ1-6): AAGVIQSPRHLIKEKRETATLKCYPIPRHDTVYWYQQGPGQDPQFLISFYEKMQSDKGSIPDRFSAQQFSDYHSELNMSSLELGDSALYFCASSLQSKSSSPLHFGNGTRLTVT.

The DNA for the CDR3 is TGTGCCAGCAAACCGGGACAAGTTTCTGAAAAACTGTTTTTT. Translated: CASKPGQVSEKLFF. The chain joins TRBV6-5 to TRBJ1-4; TRBD1 is a possible D gene (6 bases). The germline V gene has CDR1 MNHEY and CDR2 SVGAGI. The CDR3 spans 14 residues. Trimming took off 7 bases at V and 7 bases at J, with 16 bases between the two ends.

This clonotype was found a few times. This chain uses TRBV28 with TRBJ1-5; D is undetermined. CDR3 length equals 14 residues. Germline lookup yields CDR1 MDHEN and CDR2 SYDVKM. V lost 2 bases and J lost 1, with 6 bases in between. CDR3 DNA: TGTGCCAGCAGTTTAATCCCAAGCAATCAGCCCCAGCATTTT. It yields the protein CASSLIPSNQPQHF.

The chain links TRBV27 to TRBJ1-1; D remains ambiguous. The CDR3 is 15 amino acids. V gave up 0 bases and J gave up 0 bases, with 8 bases separating them. The V gene's germline CDR1 is MNHEY and CDR2 SMNVEV (reference sequence). CDR3 in amino acids: CASSLSVRVNTEAFF. CDR3 DNA: TGTGCCAGCAGTTTATCGGTGCGGGTGAACACTGAAGCTTTCTTT.

The V and J genes are TRBV19 and TRBJ2-1; 14 bases agree with TRBD2. Trimming took 1 base from V and 0 from J; bases not matched to a gene: 2. The CDR3 consists of 18 residues. Germline V gene sequence: CDR1 LNHDA, CDR2 SQIVND (reference sequence). Written as DNA, the CDR3 is TGTGCCAGTAGTATAGTAGGGACTAGCGGGAGCTCCTACAATGAGCAGTTCTTC. It specifies CASSIVGTSGSSYNEQFF.

There are a few counts of this clonotype. The chain joins TRBV12-3 or TRBV12-4 to TRBJ2-3; 7 nucleotides line up with TRBD2. Germline trimming cut 5 bases from V and 6 bases from J; bases unmatched to any gene: 8. This CDR3 is 14 amino acids long. CDR3 sequence: CASSPGGRMDTQYF. The CDR3 coding sequence is TGTGCCAGCAGTCCCGGCGGGAGAATGGATACGCAGTATTTT.